This TCR beta chain was sequenced during a study of T-cell reconstitution after alpha-beta-depleted transplantation in children. Study conclusions and caveats: Reportedly, only several hundred clones from non-depleted graft cells drove alpha-beta T-cell counts at about two months. At the one-year point after transplant, T-cell counts and TCRbeta diversity were found to come mostly from T cells that had been newly produced.

The CDR3 has 16 residues. Germline CDR1 is MGHRA and CDR2 is YSYEKL. Trimming removed 0 bases at V and 6 bases at J, with 14 bases between. Preparation of the TCRbeta library involved a method that used unique molecular identifiers. TCRdb reprocessed the PCR reads with MiXCR, giving one entry per CDR3 protein. The sample has a few hundred thousand distinct CDR3 sequences; roughly a quarter are singletons. This clonotype was detected only a few times. Its antigen is as yet unknown. This sequence was found in a female patient between 2 and 15 years old who had a stem cell transplant for congenital amegakaryocytic thrombocytopenia, so the T cells may come from the graft donor. The material sequenced was PBMCs, mostly from graft donor cells, taken 360 days after TCRalphabeta/CD19-depleted stem cell transplant. The chain combines TRBV4-1 with TRBJ2-2; D call uncertain. This chain's CDR3 is CASSQEVLMGAGELFF. The CDR3 region has the DNA TGCGCCAGCAGCCAAGAAGTTCTTATGGGTGCCGGGGAGCTGTTTTTT.